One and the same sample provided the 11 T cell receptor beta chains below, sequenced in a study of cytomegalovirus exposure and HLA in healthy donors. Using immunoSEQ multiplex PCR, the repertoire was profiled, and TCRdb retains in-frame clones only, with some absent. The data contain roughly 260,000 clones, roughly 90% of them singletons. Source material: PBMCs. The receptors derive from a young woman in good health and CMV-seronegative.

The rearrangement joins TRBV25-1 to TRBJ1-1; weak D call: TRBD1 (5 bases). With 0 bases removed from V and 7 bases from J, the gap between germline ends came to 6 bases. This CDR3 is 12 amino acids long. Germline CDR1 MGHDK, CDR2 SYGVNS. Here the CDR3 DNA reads TGTGCCAGCAGTGAATATGACAGTGAAGCTTTCTTT. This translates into CASSEYDSEAFF.

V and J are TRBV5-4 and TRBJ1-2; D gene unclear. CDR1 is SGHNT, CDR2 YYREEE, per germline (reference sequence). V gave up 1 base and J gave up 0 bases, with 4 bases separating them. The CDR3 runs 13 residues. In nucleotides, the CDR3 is TGTGCCAGCAGCTTGACGGCTAACTATGGCTACACCTTC. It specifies CASSLTANYGYTF.

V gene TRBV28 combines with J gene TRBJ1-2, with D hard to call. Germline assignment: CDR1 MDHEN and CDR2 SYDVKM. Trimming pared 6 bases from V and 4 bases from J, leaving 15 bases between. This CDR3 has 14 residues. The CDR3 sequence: CASRLAGVSYGYTF. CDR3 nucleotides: TGTGCCAGCAGACTCGCCGGGGTTAGCTATGGCTACACCTTC.

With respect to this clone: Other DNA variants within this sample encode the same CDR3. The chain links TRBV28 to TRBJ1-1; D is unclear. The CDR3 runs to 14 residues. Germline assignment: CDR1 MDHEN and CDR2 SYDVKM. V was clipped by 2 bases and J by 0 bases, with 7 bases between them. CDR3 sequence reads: CASSLGQLNTEAFF. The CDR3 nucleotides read TGTGCCAGCAGTTTAGGGCAGCTGAACACTGAAGCTTTCTTT.

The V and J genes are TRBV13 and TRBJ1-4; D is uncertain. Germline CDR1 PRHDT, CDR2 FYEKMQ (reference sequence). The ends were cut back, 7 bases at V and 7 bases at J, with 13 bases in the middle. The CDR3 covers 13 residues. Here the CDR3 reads CASTGGNAEKLFF. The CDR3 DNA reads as TGTGCCAGCACTGGCGGGAATGCTGAAAAACTGTTTTTT.

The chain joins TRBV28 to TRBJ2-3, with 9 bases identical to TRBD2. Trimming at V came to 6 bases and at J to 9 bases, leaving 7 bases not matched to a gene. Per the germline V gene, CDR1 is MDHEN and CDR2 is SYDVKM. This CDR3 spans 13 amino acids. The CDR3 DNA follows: TGTGCCAGCAGAGGCGGGGGGGCTGGGACGCAGTATTTT. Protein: CASRGGGAGTQYF.

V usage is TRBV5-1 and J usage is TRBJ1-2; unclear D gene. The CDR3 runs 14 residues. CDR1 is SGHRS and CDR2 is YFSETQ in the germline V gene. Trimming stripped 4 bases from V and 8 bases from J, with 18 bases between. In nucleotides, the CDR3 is TGCGCCAGCAGCCTGGATGGGATAGGAGGGGGCTACACCTTC. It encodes CASSLDGIGGGYTF.

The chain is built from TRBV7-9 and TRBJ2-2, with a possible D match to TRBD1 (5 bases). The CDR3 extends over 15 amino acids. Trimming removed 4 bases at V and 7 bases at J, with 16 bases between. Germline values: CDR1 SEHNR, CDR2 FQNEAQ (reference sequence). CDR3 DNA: TGTGCCAGCAGCTCGCCGGGCAGGGATGGCGGGGAGCTGTTTTTT. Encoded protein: CASSSPGRDGGELFF.

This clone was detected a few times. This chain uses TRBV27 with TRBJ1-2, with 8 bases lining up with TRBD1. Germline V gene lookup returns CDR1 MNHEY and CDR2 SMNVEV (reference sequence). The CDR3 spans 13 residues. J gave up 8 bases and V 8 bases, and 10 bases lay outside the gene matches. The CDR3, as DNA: TGTGCCAGCGGGCTCACAGGGGGTGGAGGCTACACCTTC. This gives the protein CASGLTGGGGYTF.

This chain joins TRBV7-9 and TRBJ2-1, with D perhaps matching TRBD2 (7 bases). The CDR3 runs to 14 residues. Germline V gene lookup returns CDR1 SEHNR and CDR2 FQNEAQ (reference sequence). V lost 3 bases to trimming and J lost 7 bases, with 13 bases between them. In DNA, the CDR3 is TGTGCCAGCAGCTTTGCGGGGGCACGGAATGAGCAGTTCTTC. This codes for CASSFAGARNEQFF.

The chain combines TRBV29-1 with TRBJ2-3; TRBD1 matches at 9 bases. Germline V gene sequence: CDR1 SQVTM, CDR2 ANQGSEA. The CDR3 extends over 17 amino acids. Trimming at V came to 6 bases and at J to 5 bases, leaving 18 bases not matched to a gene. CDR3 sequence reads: CSVDDLGTGKRIDTQYF. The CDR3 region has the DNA TGCAGCGTCGATGACCTCGGGACAGGGAAAAGGATAGATACGCAGTATTTT.